This T cell receptor beta chain was recorded in a study of cytomegalovirus exposure and HLA in healthy donors (TCRdb year 2017). With regard to the full study: According to an earlier analysis of several hundred of the donors, about 190 million T cells yielded 117 million unique TCR beta sequences and 276 Gb of sequence data. The number of typed donors differed by locus: about 620-630 for A, B, C, DRB1 and DQB1; 500 to 550 for DQA1; some 610 for DPA1; and about 450 for DPB1. To study patterns of TCR occurrence, a later analysis re-analyzed previously published TCR beta repertoires from 666 donors and added high-resolution HLA genotyping. Because of strong linkage in the cohort, roughly five DR-DQ haplotypes were treated as single units for association and clustering. In a later genetic analysis, genome-wide SNP genotypes for about 60% of the 666 donors were used, and that subset was treated as a discovery cohort. About 300 gigabases of sequencing data and approximately 93 million unique TCR sequences were included in an early release covering over 600 HLA-typed donors. Alongside the repertoire data, information on donor age, sex, ethnicity and CMV serostatus was compiled. To decide whether each TCR beta V gene segment behaved as functional or pseudogenic, an earlier analysis of approximately 620 of the donors relied on high-throughput TCR beta sequencing. Among approximately 370 genotyped donors of the cohort, an average of roughly 230,000 unique TCR beta nucleotide sequences was sequenced per donor, of which about 19% were non-productive. Class I and class II HLA loci were covered by the typing at four-digit resolution. In the later analysis, no new phenotypic data were used to find candidate immune exposures; instead, reliance was placed on TCR beta sequences and their occurrence across donors. All discovery cohort repertoires had been generated using a single sequencing platform. The genetic ancestry cluster associated with self-reported Caucasian donors included 70% to 85% of the roughly 380 genotyped donors. The study aimed to test whether signatures of past pathogen exposure could be identified by cataloging public T cell receptors. A separate validation cohort of approximately 130 different subjects was used in addition to the roughly 700-subject first cohort. High-throughput TCR immunosequencing, statistical association of individual TCRs with disease status, and machine learning were combined to predict cytomegalovirus infection status. The T cell repertoires of 700 or so subjects were profiled by immunosequencing and related to cytomegalovirus serostatus.

CDR1 and CDR2 (SGHRS, YFSETQ) derive from the germline V gene. Including the terminal cysteine and phenylalanine, the CDR3 comprises 17 residues. Only the CDR3 part of the read is kept: 51 bases, read in frame from the first base. From V the trimming removes 0 bases and from J it removes 1 base, while the gene matches leave 8 bases of the junction unaccounted for. In the case of this clone: Its antigen is still unknown. One base away there is no much larger clone; base qualities are not given.

Overall study results and their limits: A later analysis found that most CMV-associated TCR beta chains appeared HLA-restricted, with HLA associations seemingly driven largely by CMV exposure. In an earlier analysis of 587 of the donors, most TCR beta V segments appeared in productive rearrangements about 87% or about 30% of the time, broadly matching IMGT annotations. Roughly uniform sequencing depth across donors was assumed in presence/absence analyses, although this assumption may not hold. Most TCR sequences were seen in very few donors, while some public TCRs were found in many individuals. Because some donors lacked HLA typing at each locus, the association tests relied only on the typed subset. A cluster of highly shared sequence variants was judged likely to represent a technical artifact of the sequencing pipeline. A further reported finding was that TCR beta sequences accurately predicted the HLA-A and HLA-B alleles for most subjects in the first cohort. Several of the top co-occurrence clusters appeared to be linked to parvovirus B19, influenza, CMV and Epstein-Barr virus, according to a later analysis. Strong co-occurrence of HLA alleles, especially DR and DQ, made assigning TCR associations to individual alleles difficult. Compared with equally common non-associated chains, HLA-associated TCR beta chains in a later analysis were more clonally expanded and had lower generation probabilities. The study listed 164 TCR beta chains as associated with cytomegalovirus. For the cohort, immune exposure information was limited to CMV serostatus. Some IMGT-functional V segments, including TRBV6-2 and TRBV6-3, could not be distinguished by the 87-base-pair reads and were therefore excluded. In vitro tests confirmed that a few of the cytomegalovirus-associated TCR beta chains recognize cytomegalovirus antigens. Over 15 rarely observed V segments, including chromosome 9 orphons, were excluded from the earlier analysis of a few hundred of the donors because counts were too low. Cytomegalovirus status was reported to be diagnosed by the classifier with high specificity and sensitivity in both the original and validation cohorts. A later analysis associated about 16,000 TCR beta sequences with specific HLA alleles at a false discovery rate of 0.05. In a later genetic analysis, fewer N-insertions in productive TCRs were reported among donors in an Asian-associated ancestry cluster than the roughly 700-donor mean. A later genetic analysis associated a missense DCLRE1C variant with V-gene and J-gene trimming of TCR beta chains, and an independent cohort replicated the association. Correlated functional status among segregating V segments might be attributable to linkage disequilibrium, but an unknown experimental factor could not be ruled out. The authors suggested that the approach could potentially be extended to other disease states and immunological phenotypes. In this cohort, only TCR beta chains were sequenced, and detectable features were limited by the absence of alpha or paired-chain data. In a later analysis, TCR association rates were found to vary across HLA loci, with the most associated TCRs seen for DRB1 alleles and the fewest for HLA-C alleles.

The cohort was made up of roughly 670 healthy bone marrow donors. All cohort members were sampled while nominally healthy, although unrecorded immune exposures were likely present. The donor tested CMV seronegative and was one of the 352 seronegative cohort members. Every donor gave a peripheral blood sample, and the peripheral blood mononuclear cells from that sample were used for TCR beta sequencing. The Qiagen DNeasy Blood Extraction Kit was used to extract genomic DNA from the blood cell samples. Library prep was done by the immunoSEQ multiplex PCR assay. A mixture of 60 forward primers for TCR Vbeta segments and 13 reverse primers for TCR Jbeta segments was used in the multiplex PCR. A multiplex PCR assay on genomic DNA amplified the CDR3 region of rearranged TCR beta genes. The amplified TCR beta libraries were sequenced on the Illumina HiSeq System as 87-base-pair reads. In the authors' own workflow: A later analysis tallied around 82 million unique TCR beta chains across the 666 repertoires, and around 12 million of those chains were shared by two or more donors. Raw reads were error-corrected and collapsed into unique sequences with a nearest-neighbor algorithm that merged closely related sequences to remove PCR and sequencing errors. CDR3 sequences were aligned to IMGT reference sequences to assign V, D and J gene segments. For a sequence to be retained, at least a six-nucleotide match to both a V gene segment and a J gene segment was required. A rearrangement counted as productive if the CDR3 had no stop codons and remained in frame with V and J, and every other rearrangement counted as non-productive. Following IMGT convention, CDR3 was defined as the stretch from the second conserved V-encoded cysteine up to the conserved J-encoded phenylalanine. Sequences without an unambiguous match to a single V gene segment were excluded from the earlier analysis of 450 to 750 of the donors. In an earlier analysis of roughly 600 of the donors, a V segment was called functional when productive rearrangements were above 56.7%, and segregating when the standard deviation between donors exceeded 5%. A statistical classification framework was built to diagnose cytomegalovirus status from the catalog of TCR beta chain sequences. V and J gene assignment, in a later analysis, came from comparing TCR nucleotide sequences with IMGT/GENE-DB human TR gene sequences. A later analysis assigned CDR3 sequences and most-parsimonious VDJ recombination scenarios with the TCRdist pipeline. A later analysis defined each TCR beta chain by its CDR3 amino acid sequence plus V-gene family, and excluded reads lacking a unique V-gene family. To address suspected cross-contamination and a sequencing artifact, a later analysis removed approximately 600 highly shared, low-generation-probability nucleotide sequences. A later analysis calculated a clonal expansion index for each public chain from normalized within-repertoire ranks of inferred template counts. In a later analysis, generation probabilities were computed with a VDJ recombination model fitted to out-of-frame rearrangements, and the resulting probabilities were checked against IGoR. A later analysis scored TCR-TCR, TCR-HLA and TCR-CMV co-occurrence with hypergeometric tests, applying a repertoire-size bias correction to TCR pairs. To estimate false discovery rates, a later analysis permuted the HLA or CMV assignments 20 times. In a later analysis, co-occurring TCRs were grouped using DBSCAN, and TCRdist sequence similarity was added for clustering within HLA-allele-positive subsets. Repertoires with fewer than 30,000 or more than 120,000 public chains, plus five repertoires with anomalous nucleotide sharing, were excluded from co-occurrence clustering. TCRdb obtained this table from immuneACCESS and retained in-frame rearrangements with V and J assigned. These tables miss some clones; where compared with another copy, unresolved V genes account for less than half of the shortfall, and the remainder is unexplained. The V and J calls and the clone size are those of that table, but D and trimming were determined from the DNA. Counted in this sample were more than 85,000 clones; less than 65% of them appeared once. Together, the top ten hold about 6.7% of the sample.

The chain is assembled from TRBV5-1 and TRBJ2-3, and 7 bases in between align with TRBD1. Sequenced material: PBMCs. The clonotype was recovered from a woman aged 25 to 39 in good health and CMV-seronegative. This receptor carries the CDR3 CASSLARQGPGTDTQYF. The nucleotide sequence is TGCGCCAGCAGCTTGGCCCGACAGGGTCCTGGCACAGATACGCAGTATTTT.